Below are 27 T cell receptor beta chains sequenced from a single sample in a study of shared clonotypes between healthy human individuals. Here immunoSEQ multiplex PCR was the method, and the copy in TCRdb shows in-frame clones only, minus some. Altogether 2.3 million or so clones are present, approximately 93% being singletons, with the ten largest covering about 0.39%. Sequencing used naive CD4+ T cells from PBMCs. Subset given: CD45RA+ positively selected. These TCRs come from a man aged 18 to 29 in good health. Some clones in this sample may be carry-over from other donors' samples.

Of note for this clone: The identical CDR3 is also encoded by other nucleotide sequences in the sample. CDR3 sequence: CATSRGGTEAFF. CDR3 bases: TGTGCCACCAGCAGAGGAGGGACAGAAGCTTTCTTT. J is TRBJ1-1 and V is TRBV15, with TRBD1 as a possible D gene (6 bases). CDR1 LNHNV and CDR2 YYDKDF come from the germline V gene (reference sequence). This CDR3 region has 12 residues. Trimming took 1 base from V and 8 from J, leaving 8 bases between them.

Details on this clone: Different DNA sequences within this sample yield the same CDR3. The J gene is TRBJ1-2, the V gene TRBV5-1; D gene uncertain. The V end was cut by 0 bases, the J end by 3 bases, with 6 bases between. From germline, CDR1 is SGHRS and CDR2 YFSETQ. This CDR3 comprises 13 residues. The DNA of the CDR3 is TGCGCCAGCAGCTTGGTGTCGGACTATGGCTACACCTTC. This sequence encodes CASSLVSDYGYTF.

The chain has TRBV11-2 and TRBJ1-2; no clear D gene. Trimming pared 1 base from V and 0 bases from J, leaving 12 bases between. The germline CDR1 and CDR2 sequences are SGHAT and FQNNGV. The CDR3 length is 16 residues. This chain's CDR3 is CASSLVGSGANYGYTF. The CDR3 region has the DNA TGTGCCAGCAGCTTAGTAGGGTCCGGAGCTAACTATGGCTACACCTTC. Full variable domain (remainder filled in from reference TRBV11-2 and TRBJ1-2): EAGVAQSPRYKIIEKRQSVAFWCNPISGHATLYWYQQILGQGPKLLIQFQNNGVVDDSQLPKDRFSAERLKGVDSTLKIQPAKLEDSAVYLCASSLVGSGANYGYTFGSGTRLTVV.

V usage is TRBV9 and J usage is TRBJ2-1; D possibly corresponds to TRBD1 (6 bases). Germline values: CDR1 SGDLS, CDR2 YYNGEE. The CDR3 runs to 17 residues. Trimming removed 0 bases at V and 4 bases at J, with 17 bases between. DNA for the CDR3: TGTGCCAGCAGCGTAGGAGGACCCGGGACATCTTACAATGAGCAGTTCTTC. Its translation: CASSVGGPGTSYNEQFF.

This clone was detected once. The rearrangement uses TRBV28 and TRBJ2-7, with D unclear. V was shortened by 4 bases and J by 2 bases, with 15 bases between the two germline ends. CDR1 is MDHEN, CDR2 SYDVKM, per germline. The CDR3 sequence is 15 residues long. As DNA, the CDR3 is TGTGCCAGCAGTTCCCGCGGCGGCCCCACCTACGAGCAGTACTTC. It encodes CASSSRGGPTYEQYF.

The chain has TRBV15 and TRBJ1-1; 9 bases are shared with TRBD1. The V gene's germline CDR1 is LNHNV and CDR2 YYDKDF (reference sequence). This CDR3 has 15 residues. Trimming took 5 bases from V and 4 from J; bases not matched to a gene: 8. The CDR3 here is CATSLTGGISTEAFF. In nucleotides, the CDR3 is TGTGCCACCAGCCTGACAGGGGGAATTAGCACTGAAGCTTTCTTT.

The chain has TRBV6-1 and TRBJ1-2; D not resolved. Trimming pared 4 bases from V and 0 bases from J, leaving 9 bases between. The CDR3 extends over 14 amino acids. CDR1 and CDR2 from the germline V gene are MNHNS and SASEGT. CDR3 nucleotides: TGTGCCAGCAGTGCGTCTAAACCTAACTATGGCTACACCTTC. Protein: CASSASKPNYGYTF.

About this clone itself: This same CDR3 is encoded by further DNA sequences in the sample. The chain uses TRBV2 and TRBJ1-1; no reliable D call. V was cut by 5 bases and J by 0 bases, with 7 bases left in between. The CDR3 covers 13 residues. CDR1 is SNHLY and CDR2 is FYNNEI in the germline V gene. The CDR3 sequence: CASSRGVNTEAFF. CDR3 sequence (DNA): TGTGCCAGCAGTAGAGGCGTGAACACTGAAGCTTTCTTT.

This sequence joins TRBV19 and TRBJ2-5; D not certain. In germline, CDR1 is LNHDA, CDR2 SQIVND (reference sequence). V lost 5 bases and J lost 3, with 16 bases in between. The CDR3 totals 15 residues. DNA for the CDR3: TGTGCCAGTAGTGTAGCAGCGCCCCTGGAAGAGACCCAGTACTTC. It specifies CASSVAAPLEETQYF.

V is TRBV7-9 and J is TRBJ1-2; weak D call: TRBD1 (6 bases). The V gene's germline CDR1 is SEHNR and CDR2 FQNEAQ (reference sequence). Trimming stripped 2 bases from V and 4 bases from J, with 14 bases between. The CDR3 sequence is 15 residues long. The CDR3 DNA sequence: TGTGCCAGCAGCTTACCCCGACAGGACACCTATGGCTACACCTTC. This codes for CASSLPRQDTYGYTF.

This clone occurred once. The chain employs TRBV5-4 and TRBJ2-5; no definite D call. The length of the CDR3 is 15 residues. Trimming took off 4 bases at V and 5 bases at J, with 18 bases between the two ends. Germline V gene sequence: CDR1 SGHNT, CDR2 YYREEE (reference sequence). CDR3 coding DNA: TGTGCCAGCAGCACTACAAAGTCCAGCAGGGAGACCCAGTACTTC. It codes for CASSTTKSSRETQYF.

This chain joins TRBV2 and TRBJ2-3; 7 bases line up with TRBD2. J was trimmed by 0 bases and V by 4 bases; bases with no gene match: 4. Looked up from germline, CDR1 is SNHLY and CDR2 is FYNNEI. The CDR3 length is 15 residues. The CDR3: CASSVIAGSTDTQYF. CDR3 DNA sequence: TGTGCCAGCAGTGTGATAGCGGGCAGCACAGATACGCAGTATTTT.

The CDR3 region is CAIMGQGAAFF. The CDR3 DNA reads as TGTGCCATCATGGGACAGGGGGCGGCTTTCTTT. The chain joins TRBV10-3 to TRBJ1-1; 12 nucleotides match TRBD1. The germline CDR1 and CDR2 sequences are ENHRY and SYGVKD. The V gene end was trimmed by 7 bases and the J gene end by 11 bases; junction bases not matched to a gene: 2. The CDR3 runs to 11 residues.

The chain uses TRBV30 and TRBJ1-2, with D maybe TRBD1 (5 bases). Trimming left V 6 bases short and J 2 bases short, with 19 bases between. Germline V lookup: CDR1 GTSNPN, CDR2 SVGIG (reference sequence). This CDR3 has 15 amino acids. The CDR3: CACKGRAVPNYGYTF. Here the CDR3 DNA reads TGTGCCTGTAAGGGACGCGCCGTGCCCAACTATGGCTACACCTTC.

This clone occurred once. The chain uses TRBV5-4 and TRBJ1-5; the D is unclear. The CDR3 totals 14 residues. Germline loops: CDR1 SGHNT, CDR2 YYREEE (reference sequence). Trimming cost V 0 bases and J 7 bases, with 11 bases left between them. CDR3 loop: CASSLGGSSQPQHF. The CDR3, as DNA: TGTGCCAGCAGCTTGGGGGGTTCTAGCCAGCCCCAGCATTTT.

V is TRBV6-6 and J is TRBJ2-7, with unresolved D. Trimming cost V 1 base and J 1 base, with 8 bases left between them. CDR1 is MNHNY, CDR2 SVGAGI, per germline (reference sequence). CDR3 length: 14 amino acids. The CDR3 nucleotides are TGTGCCAGCAGTTACTTGAGCAGTTCCTACGAGCAGTACTTC. Amino acid sequence: CASSYLSSSYEQYF.

The gene calls are TRBV5-4 and TRBJ1-2; no definite D call. The CDR3 consists of 13 residues. Trimming left V 6 bases short and J 8 bases short, with 17 bases between. Germline V gene sequence: CDR1 SGHNT, CDR2 YYREEE (reference sequence). This chain's CDR3 is CASTKFEVGGYTF. The CDR3 DNA reads as TGTGCCAGCACCAAATTCGAGGTTGGGGGCTACACCTTC.

The chain uses TRBV29-1 and TRBJ2-2; TRBD1 is a possible D gene (6 bases). The germline gives CDR1 SQVTM, CDR2 ANQGSEA. With 7 bases removed from V and 4 bases from J, the gap between germline ends came to 16 bases. The CDR3 is made up of 14 amino acids. This CDR3 is CSAEVGQPTGELFF. In DNA, the CDR3 is TGCAGCGCCGAGGTAGGACAGCCCACCGGGGAGCTGTTTTTT.

The genes are TRBV2 and TRBJ2-1; 8 bases are a match to TRBD2. After removal of 6 bases from V and 10 bases from J, the junction contained 8 bases not matched to a gene. CDR3 size: 13 residues. In germline, CDR1 is SNHLY, CDR2 FYNNEI. This CDR3 is CASRLGLAGEQFF. DNA of the CDR3: TGTGCCAGCAGGCTCGGACTAGCAGGCGAGCAGTTCTTC.

The chain joins TRBV19 to TRBJ2-1, with D perhaps given as TRBD1 or TRBD2 (5 bases each). Germline assignment: CDR1 LNHDA and CDR2 SQIVND (reference sequence). V was trimmed by 3 bases and J by 7 bases, leaving 13 bases between them. The CDR3 contains 14 residues. The CDR3 DNA reads TGTGCCAGTAGTATGGGACCAACTAGAAATGAGCAGTTCTTC. This codes for CASSMGPTRNEQFF.

This sequence joins TRBV19 and TRBJ1-5; D is uncertain. Trimming removed 8 bases from V and 4 bases from J, with 15 bases in between. Germline CDR1 LNHDA, CDR2 SQIVND (reference sequence). This CDR3 region has 14 residues. This chain's CDR3 is CASLARAGNQPQHF. CDR3 in DNA: TGTGCCAGTCTAGCGAGGGCCGGTAATCAGCCCCAGCATTTT.

This clone was seen only once. CDR3 in amino acids: CASSWTRVDEQFF. The DNA for the CDR3 is TGTGCCAGCAGCTGGACGAGGGTCGATGAGCAGTTCTTC. The chain uses TRBV5-6 and TRBJ2-1; D perhaps matches TRBD2 (5 bases). CDR1 is SGHDT, CDR2 YYEEEE, per germline. This CDR3 is built from 13 residues. V shed 3 bases and J shed 8 bases, with 12 bases lying between them.

CDR3 loop: CASSQDRRDYNEQFF. CDR3 DNA sequence: TGCGCCAGCAGCCAAGATAGGAGGGACTACAATGAGCAGTTCTTC. J is TRBJ2-1 and V is TRBV4-3; TRBD2 is a possible D gene (6 bases). Germline assignment: CDR1 LGHNA and CDR2 YSLEER. The CDR3 has 15 residues. Between the trimmed V and J ends, which lost 0 bases and 3 bases, there was a span of 9 bases.

The gene calls are TRBV6-5 and TRBJ2-1, with 9 bases lining up with TRBD2. This CDR3 comprises 13 residues. Germline V gene data show CDR1 as MNHEY and CDR2 as SVGAGI. Unmatched junction bases numbered 3, after V lost 6 bases and J lost 6 bases. The CDR3 region is CASRGLAINEQFF. The DNA of the CDR3 is TGTGCCAGCAGGGGACTAGCTATCAATGAGCAGTTCTTC.

This sequence joins TRBV5-4 and TRBJ1-1, with D possibly matching TRBD1 (6 bases). There are 15 residues in the CDR3. Trimming pared 0 bases from V and 1 base from J, leaving 10 bases between. Germline V gives CDR1 SGHNT, CDR2 YYREEE (reference sequence). The CDR3 sequence is CASSLVTGWNTEAFF. CDR3 DNA sequence: TGTGCCAGCAGCTTGGTCACAGGGTGGAACACTGAAGCTTTCTTT. The full variable domain, in which reference TRBV5-4 and TRBJ1-1 provide the parts outside the CDR3, is ETGVTQSPTHLIKTRGQQVTLRCSSQSGHNTVSWYQQALGQGPQFIFQYYREEENGRGNFPPRFSGLQFPNYSSELNVNALELDDSALYLCASSLVTGWNTEAFFGQGTRLTVV.

The J gene is TRBJ2-3, the V gene TRBV27; 10 bases are a match to TRBD2. This CDR3 has 18 residues. The V and J ends lost 5 bases and 3 bases, in that order; junction bases with no gene match: 14. Germline values: CDR1 MNHEY, CDR2 SMNVEV (reference sequence). The chain's CDR3 is CASSRAAGGPLRTDTQYF. CDR3 DNA sequence: TGTGCCAGCAGTAGAGCAGCGGGAGGGCCGTTAAGAACAGATACGCAGTATTTT.

This clone was seen just once. The chain combines TRBV4-2 with TRBJ2-7, with 10 bases that match TRBD2. This CDR3 is 17 amino acids long. V gave up 1 base and J gave up 1 base; unmatched junction bases: 7. Germline CDR1 LGHNA, CDR2 YNFKEQ. DNA for the CDR3: TGTGCCAGCAGCCAAGTGGGTCTAGCGGGAGTATCCTACGAGCAGTACTTC. Translation gives CASSQVGLAGVSYEQYF.